These 28 T cell receptor beta chains came from one sample sequenced in a study of cytomegalovirus exposure and HLA in healthy donors. Profiling relied on immunoSEQ multiplex PCR, and the TCRdb table lists in-frame clones only, not all of them. This table has more than 95,000 clones, approximately 90% appearing once. Material: PBMCs. Receptors originate from a man aged 18 to 30 in good health and CMV-seropositive.

This clone has only one observation. The rearrangement uses TRBV6-4 and TRBJ2-5, with 12 bases aligning to TRBD2. The CDR3 consists of 15 residues. Germline V CDR1 and CDR2: MRHNA, SNTAGT. Trimming at V came to 6 bases and at J to 4 bases, leaving 6 bases not matched to a gene. CDR3 protein: CASRRTSGEGETQYF. As DNA, the CDR3 is TGTGCCAGCAGGAGGACTAGCGGGGAGGGAGAGACCCAGTACTTC.

The chain couples TRBV7-2 to TRBJ2-1, with D hard to call. Germline lookup yields CDR1 SGHTA and CDR2 FQGNSA. V was clipped by 5 bases and J by 6 bases, with 5 bases between them. CDR3 size: 11 residues. The CDR3 nucleotides are TGTGCCAGCAGCCCCTCCAATGAGCAGTTCTTC. Its translation: CASSPSNEQFF.

This clone came up many times. The V gene is TRBV4-3, the J gene TRBJ2-1; 10 positions agree with TRBD2. CDR3 length: 18 residues. The J segment lost 9 bases and the V segment lost 0 bases, leaving 14 bases of the junction unmatched. Per germline, CDR1 LGHNA and CDR2 YSLEER. CDR3 residues: CASSQDRTNGLAVGEQFF. The CDR3 DNA reads TGCGCCAGCAGCCAAGACAGGACAAACGGACTAGCGGTCGGTGAGCAGTTCTTC.

V and J are TRBV19 and TRBJ1-5, with a possible D match to TRBD1 (6 bases). Germline V CDR1 and CDR2: LNHDA, SQIVND (reference sequence). V was pared by 4 bases and J by 4 bases, with 11 bases between. The CDR3 runs 14 residues. The CDR3 nucleotides read TGTGCCAGTAGTAAGGGGGACATAAATCAGCCCCAGCATTTT. This codes for CASSKGDINQPQHF.

V is TRBV12-2 and J is TRBJ1-6; TRBD1, the table's D call, was not compared with the DNA. TRBV12-2 is annotated as a pseudogene. The CDR3 sequence is 17 residues long. In DNA, the CDR3 is TGTGCAAGTCGCGCCAAAATTACAGGGAGCGACAATTCACCCCTCCACTTT. As protein: CASRAKITGSDNSPLHF.

The chain combines TRBV5-4 with TRBJ2-7; D remains unclear. CDR3 length equals 14 residues. Germline loops: CDR1 SGHNT, CDR2 YYREEE (reference sequence). V gave up 1 base and J gave up 4 bases, with 12 bases separating them. The CDR3 region is CASSLSSPAYEQYF. As DNA, the CDR3 is TGTGCCAGCAGCTTGTCCTCGCCAGCGTACGAGCAGTACTTC.

V usage is TRBV27 and J usage is TRBJ2-3, with a weak D call TRBD2 (6 bases). V lost 8 bases to trimming and J lost 6 bases, with 18 bases between them. This CDR3 is 14 amino acids long. Germline-derived CDR1 and CDR2 are MNHEY and SMNVEV (reference sequence). The CDR3: CASRPAGGRDTQYF. The CDR3, as DNA: TGTGCCAGCCGACCCGCCGGGGGTCGGGATACGCAGTATTTT.

The chain uses TRBV30 and TRBJ1-5; tentatively, D is TRBD1 (6 bases). The CDR3 is made up of 13 amino acids. Trimming shortened V by 5 bases and J by 6 bases, and 14 bases separated the two germline ends. Germline-derived CDR1 and CDR2 are GTSNPN and SVGIG (reference sequence). CDR3 sequence reads: CAWANQGSQPQHF. Written as DNA, the CDR3 is TGTGCCTGGGCTAATCAGGGGAGTCAGCCCCAGCATTTT.

The chain carries TRBV7-2 and TRBJ2-7, with a possible D match to TRBD1 (5 bases). Germline assignment: CDR1 SGHTA and CDR2 FQGNSA. The CDR3 loop spans 17 amino acids. Trimming took 2 bases from V and 0 from J, leaving 17 bases between them. The CDR3 loop reads CASSLRRWGGSSYEQYF. CDR3 DNA sequence: TGTGCCAGCAGCTTAAGGCGTTGGGGCGGTAGCTCCTACGAGCAGTACTTC.

The chain is built from TRBV6-1 and TRBJ2-7, with a possible D match to TRBD2 (7 bases). From germline, CDR1 is MNHNS and CDR2 SASEGT. This CDR3 is built from 14 residues. The germline V and J ends were trimmed by 7 bases and 6 bases, with 19 bases remaining between them. In nucleotides, the CDR3 is TGTGCCAGCACCAGAGGGGGGGGCGAGCGCGAGCAGTACTTC. It codes for CASTRGGGEREQYF.

This chain links TRBV7-2 with TRBJ2-7; the match to TRBD2 covers 15 bases. CDR3 length: 15 residues. Per germline, CDR1 SGHTA and CDR2 FQGNSA. Trimming took 10 bases from V and 1 from J; bases not matched to a gene: 5. The CDR3 reads CATGLAGGRSYEQYF. In DNA form, the CDR3 reads TGTGCCACCGGACTAGCGGGGGGGCGGTCCTACGAGCAGTACTTC.

This clone came up a few times. The chain joins TRBV27 to TRBJ2-7, with D perhaps matching TRBD1 (6 bases). V gave up 4 bases and J gave up 3 bases, with 10 bases separating them. CDR1 MNHEY and CDR2 SMNVEV come from the germline V gene (reference sequence). The CDR3 contains 13 residues. CDR3 protein: CASSWTAGYEQYF. CDR3 nucleotides: TGTGCCAGCAGTTGGACAGCTGGCTACGAGCAGTACTTC.

The rearrangement uses TRBV28 and TRBJ1-2; D not certain. Germline values: CDR1 MDHEN, CDR2 SYDVKM. The CDR3 has 14 residues. CDR3 protein: CATSGSEGHYGYTF. DNA for the CDR3: TGTGCTACCAGCGGTAGTGAGGGCCACTATGGCTACACCTTC.

V is TRBV27 and J is TRBJ2-3, with 8 nucleotides matching TRBD2. Germline values: CDR1 MNHEY, CDR2 SMNVEV (reference sequence). The CDR3 length is 17 residues. After removal of 8 bases from V and 5 bases from J, the junction contained 18 bases not matched to a gene. CDR3 loop: CASLLSGGAGEVDTQYF. For the CDR3, the DNA is TGTGCCAGCCTCCTCTCCGGGGGGGCGGGGGAGGTAGATACGCAGTATTTT.

The CDR3 reads CASSVRGGRSSEKLFF. In nucleotides, the CDR3 is TGTGCCAGCAGCGTAAGGGGAGGGCGGTCGTCTGAAAAACTGTTTTTT. The chain recombines TRBV9 with TRBJ1-4; TRBD1 might be the D (5 bases). CDR3 size: 16 residues. V lost 1 base and J lost 7, with 17 bases in between. Germline loops: CDR1 SGDLS, CDR2 YYNGEE.

In its sample, this clone was seen many times. This rearrangement joins TRBV6-4 to TRBJ2-3; TRBD1 is a possible D gene (6 bases). The CDR3 has 15 residues. V lost 5 bases and J lost 0, with 12 bases in between. Germline V gene sequence: CDR1 MRHNA, CDR2 SNTAGT. CDR3 in amino acids: CASSLQGTSTDTQYF. The CDR3 bases are TGTGCCAGCAGTCTACAGGGCACTAGCACAGATACGCAGTATTTT.

The chain carries TRBV10-1 and TRBJ2-7, with 9 bases matching TRBD1. Trimming took 3 bases from V and 9 from J; bases not matched to a gene: 9. Per germline, CDR1 WNHNN and CDR2 SYGVQD (reference sequence). This CDR3 spans 14 amino acids. The CDR3 sequence: CASSETGGLGGQYF. CDR3 bases: TGCGCCAGCAGTGAAACAGGGGGCCTAGGCGGGCAGTACTTC.

This clone was seen just once. The V and J genes are TRBV4-1 and TRBJ2-2; no clear D gene. Trimming took 0 bases from V and 3 from J, leaving 5 bases between them. The CDR3 has 14 residues. Per germline, CDR1 MGHRA and CDR2 YSYEKL. The CDR3 reads CASSQDLYTGELFF. DNA for the CDR3: TGCGCCAGCAGCCAAGACCTATACACCGGGGAGCTGTTTTTT.

This clone was picked up a small number of times. V usage is TRBV6-1 and J usage is TRBJ1-5; D is uncertain. CDR1 MNHNS and CDR2 SASEGT come from the germline V gene. CDR3 length: 15 residues. Trimming took off 1 base at V and 6 bases at J, with 13 bases between the two ends. Here the CDR3 reads CASSEGGLVSQPQHF. CDR3 in DNA: TGTGCCAGCAGTGAAGGAGGACTGGTCTCTCAGCCCCAGCATTTT.

The sample holds one count of this clone. The gene calls are TRBV5-5 and TRBJ1-6, with D possibly matching TRBD1 (6 bases). CDR1 and CDR2 (germline): SGHKS, YYEKEE (reference sequence). With 1 base removed from V and 8 bases from J, the gap between germline ends came to 10 bases. There are 14 residues in the CDR3. The CDR3 here is CASSLSGVDSPLHF. Written as DNA, the CDR3 is TGTGCCAGCAGCTTGTCAGGGGTCGATTCACCCCTCCACTTT.

The chain links TRBV10-3 to TRBJ2-7, with TRBD1 identical over 8 bases. CDR3 length equals 13 residues. With 5 bases clipped from V and 5 bases from J, the junction kept 5 bases outside the gene matches. Germline CDR1 reads ENHRY; CDR2 reads SYGVKD. This CDR3 is CAISKDRVDEQYF. In DNA, the CDR3 is TGTGCCATCAGTAAGGACAGGGTCGACGAGCAGTACTTC.

The chain couples TRBV5-1 to TRBJ2-1; 12 positions agree with TRBD2. This CDR3 comprises 16 residues. The V segment lost 4 bases and the J segment 4 bases; nucleotides outside the gene matches: 6. Germline V lookup: CDR1 SGHRS, CDR2 YFSETQ. The CDR3: CASSPTGTSGYNEQFF. The CDR3 coding sequence is TGCGCCAGCAGCCCAACCGGGACTAGCGGGTACAATGAGCAGTTCTTC.

Only one count was recorded for this clone. This sequence joins TRBV7-9 and TRBJ2-7, with 7 bases matching TRBD1. The V segment lost 5 bases and the J segment 6 bases; nucleotides outside the gene matches: 13. Germline V gives CDR1 SEHNR, CDR2 FQNEAQ (reference sequence). The CDR3 contains 15 residues. CDR3 nucleotides: TGTGCCAGCAGCCCCCCCGGGACAGCTCCCCGCGAGCAGTACTTC. It translates to CASSPPGTAPREQYF.

CDR3 DNA: TGCGCCAGCAGTCAATCGGGGGGGACACTAGATGCCTATGGCTACACCTTC. The encoded protein is CASSQSGGTLDAYGYTF. The rearrangement joins TRBV23-1 to TRBJ1-2, with D maybe TRBD1 (6 bases). TRBV23-1 is marked as an open reading frame, function uncertain. V lost 0 bases and J lost 4, with 18 bases in between. This CDR3 is built from 17 residues.

The chain recombines TRBV27 with TRBJ1-5, with D possibly matching TRBD1 (6 bases). The CDR3 loop spans 14 amino acids. V shed 2 bases and J shed 6 bases, with 11 bases lying between them. CDR1 is MNHEY, CDR2 SMNVEV, per germline (reference sequence). CDR3 in amino acids: CASSLGQGSQPQHF. CDR3 in DNA: TGTGCCAGCAGTTTAGGGCAGGGGAGTCAGCCCCAGCATTTT.

The rearrangement joins TRBV5-1 to TRBJ1-2; 9 bases align to TRBD1. In germline, CDR1 is SGHRS, CDR2 YFSETQ. Trimming cost V 5 bases and J 4 bases; bases outside gene matches: 15. CDR3 length: 17 residues. In nucleotides, the CDR3 is TGCGCCAGCAGTCAAGCCTACAGGGGGCGCGCCGGCTATGGCTACACCTTC. Residues: CASSQAYRGRAGYGYTF. Supplemented by reference TRBV5-1 and TRBJ1-2, the full variable domain reads KAGVTQTPRYLIKTRGQQVTLSCSPISGHRSVSWYQQTPGQGLQFLFEYFSETQRNKGNFPGRFSGRQFSNSRSEMNVSTLELGDSALYLCASSQAYRGRAGYGYTFGSGTRLTVV.

V and J are TRBV5-6 and TRBJ2-6; TRBD1 agrees at 8 bases. Germline CDR1 reads SGHDT; CDR2 reads YYEEEE. The V segment lost 6 bases and the J segment 0 bases; nucleotides outside the gene matches: 14. The length of the CDR3 is 19 residues. CDR3 residues: CASIGLPGTGHSGANVLTF. DNA of the CDR3: TGTGCCAGCATCGGGTTACCGGGGACAGGCCACTCTGGGGCCAACGTCCTGACTTTC.

The chain joins TRBV2 to TRBJ1-1; D not resolved. The CDR3 consists of 15 residues. Germline CDR1 SNHLY, CDR2 FYNNEI. Trimming removed 6 bases from V and 0 bases from J, with 14 bases in between. As DNA, the CDR3 is TGTGCCAGCAGCCCCCAGCGGCAGCTGAACACTGAAGCTTTCTTT. Its protein is CASSPQRQLNTEAFF. The full variable domain, completed using reference TRBV2 and TRBJ1-1, is EPEVTQTPSHQVTQMGQEVILRCVPISNHLYFYWYRQILGQKVEFLVSFYNNEISEKSEIFDDQFSVERPDGSNFTLKIRSTKLEDSAMYFCASSPQRQLNTEAFFGQGTRLTVV.